This entry describes one T cell receptor (beta chain). Its antigen remains unknown. This sample is drawn from a study of STAT3 mutations in large granular lymphocyte leukemia. Study-wide results and limits: In T-cell large granular lymphocyte leukemia, about half of patients showed multiple immunodominant subclonotypes.

Germline values: CDR1 GTSNPN, CDR2 SVGIG (reference sequence). This CDR3 comprises 13 residues. Trimming left V 3 bases short and J 1 base short, with 9 bases between. TCRbeta libraries averaged around 40,000 productive templates per sample. Clones were sequenced by immunoSEQ multiplex PCR, and TCRdb holds only the in-frame ones, with some missing. The table shows over 10,000 clones, with 65% to 85% occurring only once. The origin of this receptor is a man between 60 and 70 years old with T-cell large granular lymphocyte leukemia. Some clones in this sample may be carry-over from other donors' samples. This chain joins TRBV30 and TRBJ1-2; maybe TRBD1 (5 bases). The sequenced sample was peripheral blood mononuclear cells. In DNA form, the CDR3 reads TGTGCCTGGAGCTTGACAGTTAACTATGGCTACACCTTC. Translated: CAWSLTVNYGYTF.